The present T cell receptor beta chain was sequenced within a study of T cell responses to AZD1222 COVID-19 vaccine. Findings and limits, study-wide: After the peak T cell response, and only then, were repertoires sampled. The study reported that nearly half of spike-specific TCRs target unmutated variant regions. There were mostly white British donors and more females than males, and clonal diversity was possibly underestimated. Mapped onto spike, vaccine-associated CD4 TCRs spanned it and were dominant at 160-218 and 743-854.

In the case of this clone: What it binds is not known.

Repertoires were generated with immunoSEQ multiplex PCR, while TCRdb's copy carries only in-frame clones and drops some. The top ten clones hold 1.3% of a sample with roughly 160,000 clones, 92% of them seen once. The CDR3 extends over 15 amino acids. The germline V and J ends were trimmed by 1 base and 0 bases, with 8 bases remaining between them. Germline V gene lookup returns CDR1 SGHDT and CDR2 YYEEEE. The sequencing here drew on peripheral blood, taken 28 days after the second AZD1222 dose. V gene TRBV5-6 combines with J gene TRBJ2-1; D gene ambiguous. The clonotype was recovered from an adult who received the AZD1222 COVID-19 vaccine. For the CDR3, the DNA is TGTGCCAGCAGCTTGATTCAGAGCTCCTACAATGAGCAGTTCTTC. Translation: CASSLIQSSYNEQFF.